This TCR beta chain was recovered during a study of cytotoxic CD8 clonotypes in ibrutinib-treated CLL. Looking at the study overall: Response samples were obtained once patients had received a median around 12 months of treatment, range 6 to 36. Study-wide results and caveats: Sample timing was unmatched between remission and later-progressing patients; lymph nodes unstudied. Treatment saw public clonotypes, which were uncommon, either contract or stay stable.

On this clone itself: The antigen remains undetermined.

Depth targeted 1 in 200,000 to 1 in 1 million T cells, averaging 10x coverage per clonotype. The data were produced by immunoSEQ multiplex PCR, yet TCRdb's version contains in-frame clones alone and is incomplete. This sample has around 160,000 clones, with roughly 84% found just once. CDR3 length: 16 amino acids. Trimming took off 0 bases at V and 2 bases at J, with 14 bases between the two ends. The germline V gene has CDR1 SGHRS and CDR2 YFSETQ. J is TRBJ1-1 and V is TRBV5-1; D possibly corresponds to TRBD1 (5 bases). Sequenced here: PBMCs, sampled at disease progression, from a patient treated with ibrutinib. This clonotype originated in a human donor with chronic lymphocytic leukemia. The CDR3 here is CASSLGTQGGNTEAFF. In DNA, the CDR3 is TGCGCCAGCAGCTTGGGCACTCAGGGCGGAAACACTGAAGCTTTCTTT.